These 17 T cell receptor beta chains share one sample of origin, sequenced in a study of early T cells in non-severe SARS-CoV-2 infection. TCRdb re-derived calls from the 5' RACE reads in MiXCR, one entry per CDR3 protein. The sample holds some 90,000 distinct CDR3 sequences, under 15% seen once. Sequenced sample: whole blood. Receptor source: an adult who was a healthcare worker with PCR-confirmed SARS-CoV-2 infection or an uninfected control (not recorded which).

This clonotype appeared once. The V call is TRBV4-2, the J call TRBJ2-7, with D possibly being TRBD1 (6 bases). V was shortened by 5 bases and J by 6 bases, with 11 bases between the two germline ends. This CDR3 comprises 12 residues. Germline CDR1 and CDR2: LGHNA and YNFKEQ. CDR3 residues: CASSIHRAEQYF. The CDR3 DNA sequence: TGTGCCAGCAGCATCCACAGGGCCGAGCAGTACTTC.

The gene calls are TRBV7-2 and TRBJ1-5; D not certain. Germline V gene lookup returns CDR1 SGHTA and CDR2 FQGNSA. CDR3 length: 13 residues. Trimming left V 2 bases short and J 1 base short, with 3 bases between. CDR3 residues: CASSLLSNQPQHF. Written as DNA, the CDR3 is TGTGCCAGCAGCTTACTCAGCAATCAGCCCCAGCATTTT.

This clonotype was seen a handful of times. This chain connects TRBV5-1 to TRBJ2-3, with 11 bases that match TRBD2. CDR1 and CDR2 (germline): SGHRS, YFSETQ. The trim removed 4 bases at V and 0 bases at J, leaving 10 bases unmatched. CDR3 length: 18 residues. CDR3 sequence (DNA): TGCGCCAGCAGCGTAACAGAGACTAGCGGGGATAGCACAGATACGCAGTATTTT. Translating it yields CASSVTETSGDSTDTQYF.

This clonotype was seen a few times. V and J are TRBV18 and TRBJ2-1; 9 bases fit TRBD2. The CDR3 consists of 15 residues. Looked up from germline, CDR1 is KGHSH and CDR2 is LQKENI. With 3 bases clipped from V and 7 bases from J, the junction kept 7 bases outside the gene matches. The CDR3 DNA reads as TGTGCCAGCTCACCTCCGACTAGCGGAGGGAATGAGCAGTTCTTC. Its translation is CASSPPTSGGNEQFF.

The chain recombines TRBV23-1 with TRBJ2-2; D is unclear. TRBV23-1 qualifies as an ORF whose function is uncertain. The CDR3 has 13 residues. V gave up 0 bases and J gave up 11 bases, with 10 bases separating them. The CDR3 protein is CASSQSREAELFF. CDR3 DNA: TGCGCCAGCAGTCAATCGCGAGAAGCAGAGCTGTTTTTT.

This clonotype has ten or more counts. The chain recombines TRBV12-3 or TRBV12-4 with TRBJ2-7; D uncertain. The ends were cut back, 1 base at V and 6 bases at J, with 10 bases in the middle. The CDR3 spans 13 residues. CDR3 nucleotides: TGTGCCAGCAGTTTAGGGAGTGCGCGCGAGCAGTACTTC. Protein: CASSLGSAREQYF.

This clonotype was found once. V and J are TRBV28 and TRBJ2-7; 7 bases are shared with TRBD1. The CDR3 length is 14 residues. Germline V CDR1 and CDR2: MDHEN, SYDVKM. V shed 4 bases, J shed 6 bases, and the junction held 9 bases outside the gene matches. CDR3 amino acids: CASSSTNRGSEQYF. DNA for the CDR3: TGTGCCAGCAGTTCCACCAACAGGGGAAGCGAGCAGTACTTC.

This clonotype has just one count. V gene TRBV13 combines with J gene TRBJ2-7, with D tentatively TRBD1 or TRBD2 (5 bases each). The CDR3 covers 14 residues. Per germline, CDR1 PRHDT and CDR2 FYEKMQ (reference sequence). V dropped 5 bases and J dropped 3 bases, with 14 bases sitting between them. For the CDR3, the DNA is TGTGCCAGCAGCGCCCCGGGACCCTTCTACGAGCAGTACTTC. It specifies CASSAPGPFYEQYF.

This clonotype was seen a few times. This chain joins TRBV24-1 and TRBJ2-1; D not certain. Trimming cost V 4 bases and J 3 bases, with 3 bases left between them. The CDR3 covers 12 residues. Germline V gene sequence: CDR1 KGHDR, CDR2 SFDVKD. CDR3 in amino acids: CATSDLYNEQFF. Written as DNA, the CDR3 is TGTGCCACCAGTGACCTCTACAATGAGCAGTTCTTC.

J is TRBJ1-2 and V is TRBV28, with D hard to call. The CDR3 sequence is 13 residues long. The V end lost 3 bases, the J end lost 2 bases, and 7 bases lay between the germline ends. Germline V lookup: CDR1 MDHEN, CDR2 SYDVKM. The CDR3 DNA follows: TGTGCCAGCAGTTTCGACGGCAACTATGGCTACACCTTC. Residues: CASSFDGNYGYTF.

A few counts support this clonotype. The chain combines TRBV7-6 with TRBJ2-2; 12 bases align to TRBD2. The CDR3 runs 16 residues. The V and J ends lost 4 bases and 5 bases, in that order; junction bases with no gene match: 5. Looked up from germline, CDR1 is SGHVS and CDR2 is FNYEAQ. In nucleotides, the CDR3 is TGTGCCAGCAGCTGGACTAGCGGGGCAGCTACCGGGGAGCTGTTTTTT. Its translation: CASSWTSGAATGELFF.

This clonotype has ten or more counts. The rearrangement joins TRBV5-4 to TRBJ2-1, with a weak D call TRBD1 (5 bases). The germline gives CDR1 SGHNT, CDR2 YYREEE (reference sequence). V lost 3 bases and J lost 10, with 11 bases in between. The CDR3 is 12 amino acids. For the CDR3, the DNA is TGTGCCAGCAGCTGGGGCCTACAGGAGCAGTTCTTC. This sequence encodes CASSWGLQEQFF.

V and J are TRBV12-3 or TRBV12-4 and TRBJ2-2; 10 bases are shared with TRBD2. The CDR3 covers 16 residues. V shed 2 bases and J 4 bases; nucleotides not matched to a gene: 4. The CDR3 nucleotides read TGTGCCAGCAGTTTAAGGACTAGCGGTCCCACCGGGGAGCTGTTTTTT. Protein product: CASSLRTSGPTGELFF.

This clonotype was observed a few times. The rearrangement joins TRBV28 to TRBJ2-7, with 8 bases fitting TRBD2. V dropped 2 bases and J dropped 4; count of bases not matched to a gene: 7. CDR1 and CDR2 from the germline V gene are MDHEN and SYDVKM. This CDR3 has 15 amino acids. DNA of the CDR3: TGTGCCAGCAGTTTAGGAGGGACTAGTTTGTACGAGCAGTACTTC. Translating it yields CASSLGGTSLYEQYF.

This clonotype was counted only a few times. The gene calls are TRBV11-2 and TRBJ2-2; D unresolved. CDR1 is SGHAT, CDR2 FQNNGV, per germline. This CDR3 is built from 15 residues. Trimming pared 2 bases from V and 1 base from J, leaving 8 bases between. The CDR3 loop is CASSLNSLNTGELFF. CDR3 DNA sequence: TGTGCCAGCAGCTTAAACAGTTTGAACACCGGGGAGCTGTTTTTT.

This sequence joins TRBV20-1 and TRBJ2-4; 8 bases map to TRBD1. The V gene's germline CDR1 is DFQATT and CDR2 SNEGSKA (reference sequence). Losses at the gene ends were 3 bases for V and 6 bases for J; bases not matched to a gene: 1. The CDR3 length is 12 residues. This CDR3 reads CSARTGANIQYF. In DNA, the CDR3 is TGCAGTGCTAGGACAGGGGCAAACATTCAGTACTTC.

This clonotype showed up just a few times. The chain couples TRBV28 to TRBJ1-1; 7 bases agree with TRBD1. V lost 3 bases to trimming and J lost 3 bases; unmatched junction nucleotides: 4. The CDR3 has 14 amino acids. Germline V gene data show CDR1 as MDHEN and CDR2 as SYDVKM. CDR3 region: CASSFGDRDTEAFF. Written as DNA, the CDR3 is TGTGCCAGCAGTTTCGGTGACAGGGACACTGAAGCTTTCTTT.